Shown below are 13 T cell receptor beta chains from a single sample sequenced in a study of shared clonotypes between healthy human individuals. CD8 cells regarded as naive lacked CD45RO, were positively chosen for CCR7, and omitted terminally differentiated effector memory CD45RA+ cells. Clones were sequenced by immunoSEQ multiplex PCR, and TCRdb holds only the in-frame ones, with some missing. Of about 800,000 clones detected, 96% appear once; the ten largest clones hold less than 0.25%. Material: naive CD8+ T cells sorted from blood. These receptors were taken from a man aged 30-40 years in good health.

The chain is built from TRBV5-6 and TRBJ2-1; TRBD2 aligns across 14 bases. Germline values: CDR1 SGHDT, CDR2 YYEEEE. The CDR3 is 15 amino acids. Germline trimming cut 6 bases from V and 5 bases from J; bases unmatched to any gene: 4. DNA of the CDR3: TGTGCCAGCACCCCGGGACTAGCGGGGGACAATGAGCAGTTCTTC. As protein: CASTPGLAGDNEQFF.

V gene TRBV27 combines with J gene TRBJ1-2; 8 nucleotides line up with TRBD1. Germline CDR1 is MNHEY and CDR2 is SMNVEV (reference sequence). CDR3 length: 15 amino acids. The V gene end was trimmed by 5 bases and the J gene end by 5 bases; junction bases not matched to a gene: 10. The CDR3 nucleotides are TGTGCCAGCAGTCCTCTGCTGACAGGGGTATATGGCTACACCTTC. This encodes CASSPLLTGVYGYTF.

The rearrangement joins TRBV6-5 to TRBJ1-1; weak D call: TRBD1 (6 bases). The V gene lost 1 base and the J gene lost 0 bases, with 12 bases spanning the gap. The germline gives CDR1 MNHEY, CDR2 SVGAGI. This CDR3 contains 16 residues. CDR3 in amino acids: CASSYYRQEMNTEAFF. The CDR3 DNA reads TGTGCCAGCAGTTACTATCGACAGGAGATGAACACTGAAGCTTTCTTT.

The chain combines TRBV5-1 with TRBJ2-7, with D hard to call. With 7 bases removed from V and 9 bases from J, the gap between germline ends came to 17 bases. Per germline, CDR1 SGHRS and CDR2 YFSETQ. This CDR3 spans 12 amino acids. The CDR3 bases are TGCGCCAGCCTAGTGTTCACCACCGGGCAGTACTTC. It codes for CASLVFTTGQYF.

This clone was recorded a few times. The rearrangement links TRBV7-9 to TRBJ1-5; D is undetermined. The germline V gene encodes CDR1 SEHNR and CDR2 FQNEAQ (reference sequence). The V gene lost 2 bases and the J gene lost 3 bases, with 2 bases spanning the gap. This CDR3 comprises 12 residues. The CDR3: CASSLFNQPQHF. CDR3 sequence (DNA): TGTGCCAGCAGCTTATTCAATCAGCCCCAGCATTTT.

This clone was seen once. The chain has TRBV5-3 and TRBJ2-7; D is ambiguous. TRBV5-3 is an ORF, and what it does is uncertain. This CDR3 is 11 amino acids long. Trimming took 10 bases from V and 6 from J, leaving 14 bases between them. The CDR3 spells CAVGPTGEQYF. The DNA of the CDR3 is TGTGCCGTAGGACCGACGGGCGAGCAGTACTTC.

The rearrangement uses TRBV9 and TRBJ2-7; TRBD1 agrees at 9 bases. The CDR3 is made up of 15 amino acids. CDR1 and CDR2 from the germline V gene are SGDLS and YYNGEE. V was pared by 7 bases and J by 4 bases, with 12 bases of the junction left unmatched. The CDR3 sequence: CASGSLTGGPYEQYF. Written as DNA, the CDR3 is TGTGCCAGCGGGTCCCTGACAGGGGGTCCGTACGAGCAGTACTTC.

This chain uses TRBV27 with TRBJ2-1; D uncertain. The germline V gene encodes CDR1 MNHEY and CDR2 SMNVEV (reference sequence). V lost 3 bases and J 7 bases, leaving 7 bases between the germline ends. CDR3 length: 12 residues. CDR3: CASSFWGNEQFF. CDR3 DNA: TGTGCCAGCAGTTTTTGGGGAAATGAGCAGTTCTTC.

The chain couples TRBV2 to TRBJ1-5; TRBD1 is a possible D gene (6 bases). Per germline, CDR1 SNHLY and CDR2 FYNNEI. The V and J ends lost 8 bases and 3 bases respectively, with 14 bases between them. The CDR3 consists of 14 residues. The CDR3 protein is CASSEGTLNQPQHF. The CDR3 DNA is TGTGCCAGCTCAGAGGGGACACTCAATCAGCCCCAGCATTTT.

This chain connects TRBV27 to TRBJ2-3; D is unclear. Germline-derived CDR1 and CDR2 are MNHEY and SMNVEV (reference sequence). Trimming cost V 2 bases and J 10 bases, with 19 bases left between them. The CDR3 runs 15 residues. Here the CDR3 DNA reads TGTGCCAGCAGTTTAGGGTCCCCGGGCCGACGGGCGCAGTATTTT. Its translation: CASSLGSPGRRAQYF.

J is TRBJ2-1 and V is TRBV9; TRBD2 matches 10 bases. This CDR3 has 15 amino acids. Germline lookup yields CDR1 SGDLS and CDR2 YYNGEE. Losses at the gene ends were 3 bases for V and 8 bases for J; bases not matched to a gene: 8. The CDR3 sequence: CASSASGRASDEQFF. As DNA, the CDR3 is TGTGCCAGCAGCGCCAGCGGGAGGGCCAGTGATGAGCAGTTCTTC.

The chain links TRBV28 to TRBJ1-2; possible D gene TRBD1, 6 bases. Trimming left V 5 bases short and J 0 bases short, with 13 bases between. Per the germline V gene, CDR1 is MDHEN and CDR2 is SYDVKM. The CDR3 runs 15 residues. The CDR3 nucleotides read TGTGCCAGCAGTAGGAAGACAGGAGCTAACTATGGCTACACCTTC. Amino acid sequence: CASSRKTGANYGYTF.

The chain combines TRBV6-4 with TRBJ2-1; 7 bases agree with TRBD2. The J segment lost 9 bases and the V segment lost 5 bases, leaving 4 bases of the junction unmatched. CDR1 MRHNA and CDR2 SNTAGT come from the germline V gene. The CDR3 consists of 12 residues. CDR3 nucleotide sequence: TGTGCCAGCAGTCGCGGGGGAGGTGAGCAGTTCTTC. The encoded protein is CASSRGGGEQFF.